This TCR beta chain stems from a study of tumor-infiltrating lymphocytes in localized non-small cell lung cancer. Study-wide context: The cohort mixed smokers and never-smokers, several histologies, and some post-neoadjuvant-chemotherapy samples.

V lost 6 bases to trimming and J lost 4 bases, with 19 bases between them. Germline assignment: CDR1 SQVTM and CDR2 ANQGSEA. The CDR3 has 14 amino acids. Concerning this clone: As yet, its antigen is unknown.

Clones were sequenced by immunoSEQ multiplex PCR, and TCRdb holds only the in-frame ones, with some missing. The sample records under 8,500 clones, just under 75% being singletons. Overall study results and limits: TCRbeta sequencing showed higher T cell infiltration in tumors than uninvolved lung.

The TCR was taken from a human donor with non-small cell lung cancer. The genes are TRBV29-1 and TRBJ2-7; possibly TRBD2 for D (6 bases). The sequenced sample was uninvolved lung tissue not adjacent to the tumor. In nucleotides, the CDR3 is TGCAGCGTCGGGGGTCACGCTGTGGGGTACGAGCAGTACTTC. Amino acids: CSVGGHAVGYEQYF.